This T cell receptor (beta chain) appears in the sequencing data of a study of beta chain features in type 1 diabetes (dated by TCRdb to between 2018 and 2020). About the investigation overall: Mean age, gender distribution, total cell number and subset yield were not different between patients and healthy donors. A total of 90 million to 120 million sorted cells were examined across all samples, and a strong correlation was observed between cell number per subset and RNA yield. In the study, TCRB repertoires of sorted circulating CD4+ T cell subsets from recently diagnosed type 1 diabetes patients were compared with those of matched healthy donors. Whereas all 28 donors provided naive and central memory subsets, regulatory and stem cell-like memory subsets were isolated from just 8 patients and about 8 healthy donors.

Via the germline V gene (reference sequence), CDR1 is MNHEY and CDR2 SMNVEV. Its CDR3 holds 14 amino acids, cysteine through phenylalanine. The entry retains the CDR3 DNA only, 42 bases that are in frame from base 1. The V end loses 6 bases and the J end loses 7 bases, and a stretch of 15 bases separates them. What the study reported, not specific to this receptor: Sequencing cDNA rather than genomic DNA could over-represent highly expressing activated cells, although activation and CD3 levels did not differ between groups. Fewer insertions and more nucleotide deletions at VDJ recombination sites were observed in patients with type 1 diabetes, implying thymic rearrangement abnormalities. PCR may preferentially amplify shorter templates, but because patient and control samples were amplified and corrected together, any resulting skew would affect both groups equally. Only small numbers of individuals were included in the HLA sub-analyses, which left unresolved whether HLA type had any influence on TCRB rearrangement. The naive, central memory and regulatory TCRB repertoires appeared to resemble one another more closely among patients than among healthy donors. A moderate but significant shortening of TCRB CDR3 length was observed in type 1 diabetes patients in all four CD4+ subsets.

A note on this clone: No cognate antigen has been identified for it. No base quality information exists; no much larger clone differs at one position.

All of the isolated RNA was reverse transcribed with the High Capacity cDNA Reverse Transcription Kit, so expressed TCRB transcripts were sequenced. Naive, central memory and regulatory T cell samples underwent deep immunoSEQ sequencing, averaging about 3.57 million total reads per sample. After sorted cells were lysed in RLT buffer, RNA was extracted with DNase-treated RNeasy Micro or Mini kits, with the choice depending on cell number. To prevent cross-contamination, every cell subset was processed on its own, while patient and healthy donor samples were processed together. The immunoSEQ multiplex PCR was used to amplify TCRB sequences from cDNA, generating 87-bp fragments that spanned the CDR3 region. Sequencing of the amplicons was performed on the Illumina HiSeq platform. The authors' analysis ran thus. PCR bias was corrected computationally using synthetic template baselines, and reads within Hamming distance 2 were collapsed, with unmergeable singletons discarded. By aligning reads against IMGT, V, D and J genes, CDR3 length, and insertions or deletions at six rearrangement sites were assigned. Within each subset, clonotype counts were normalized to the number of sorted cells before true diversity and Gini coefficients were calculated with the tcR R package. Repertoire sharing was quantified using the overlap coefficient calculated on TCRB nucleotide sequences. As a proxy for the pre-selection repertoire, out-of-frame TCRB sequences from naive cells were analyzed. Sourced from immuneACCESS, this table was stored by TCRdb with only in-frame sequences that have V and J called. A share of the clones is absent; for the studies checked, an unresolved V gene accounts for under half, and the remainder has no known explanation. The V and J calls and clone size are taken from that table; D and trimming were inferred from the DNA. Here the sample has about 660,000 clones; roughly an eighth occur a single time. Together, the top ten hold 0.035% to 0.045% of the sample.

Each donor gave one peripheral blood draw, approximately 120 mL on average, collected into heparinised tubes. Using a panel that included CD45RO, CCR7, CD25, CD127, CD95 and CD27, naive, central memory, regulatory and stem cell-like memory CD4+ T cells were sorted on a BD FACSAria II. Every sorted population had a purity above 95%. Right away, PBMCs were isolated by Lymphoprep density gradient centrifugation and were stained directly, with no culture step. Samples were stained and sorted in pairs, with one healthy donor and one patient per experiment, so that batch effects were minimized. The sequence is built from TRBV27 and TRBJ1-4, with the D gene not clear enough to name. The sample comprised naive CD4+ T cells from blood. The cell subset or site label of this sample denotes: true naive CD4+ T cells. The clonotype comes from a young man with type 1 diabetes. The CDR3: CASRPEGRGEKLFF. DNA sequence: TGTGCCAGCAGACCAGAGGGTCGTGGTGAAAAACTGTTTTTT.